This T cell receptor (beta chain) was found in a study of T cells in Graves' hyperthyroidism and ophthalmopathy. What was amplified from RNA transcripts were TCR beta CDR3 regions. Researchers ran a first-round RT-PCR on the TCR CDR3 using the HTBI primer set. In TCRdb, the multiplex PCR reads were re-called with MiXCR into one record per CDR3 protein. The sample lists around 340,000 distinct CDR3 sequences; about a sixth were seen once. V was pared by 5 bases and J by 0 bases, with 16 bases of the junction left unmatched. The CDR3 is 18 residues long. Germline CDR1 reads MNHEY; CDR2 reads SMNVEV (reference sequence).

Sequencing input: blood. The rearrangement joins TRBV27 to TRBJ2-7, with TRBD1 matching over 7 bases. The sequence was collected from a woman in her 30s with Graves' hyperthyroidism that later progressed to Graves' ophthalmopathy. The CDR3 is CASSLLSPGQTDSYEQYF. As DNA, the CDR3 is TGTGCCAGCAGTCTACTGAGCCCGGGACAGACGGACTCCTACGAGCAGTACTTC.